These 17 T cell receptor beta chains originate from one sample sequenced in a study of OX40 agonist ivuxolimab in advanced cancers. Clones were read by immunoSEQ multiplex PCR, and TCRdb kept only the in-frame ones, dropping some. The sample lists some 81,000 clones, approximately 83% occurring once. Sequences were derived from CD4+ or CD8+ T cells sorted from blood, sampled in a trial of the OX40 agonist ivuxolimab. These TCRs come from an adult with an advanced solid tumor such as melanoma, head and neck, liver or kidney cancer.

This rearrangement joins TRBV7-2 to TRBJ2-4; 8 nucleotides line up with TRBD1. The CDR3 is made up of 16 amino acids. Germline V CDR1 and CDR2: SGHTA, FQGNSA. V dropped 5 bases and J dropped 0; count of bases not matched to a gene: 6. The CDR3 sequence is CASSKTGGLAKNIQYF. DNA for the CDR3: TGTGCCAGCAGCAAAACAGGGGGATTAGCCAAAAACATTCAGTACTTC.

This clone was picked up a small number of times. This chain links TRBV7-3 with TRBJ2-3; the D call may be TRBD1 or TRBD2 (5 bases each). The CDR3 has 16 residues. Trimming removed 5 bases from V and 1 base from J, with 16 bases in between. Germline CDR1 SGHTA, CDR2 FQGTGA. The CDR3: CASSRRGDERTDTQYF. For the CDR3, the DNA is TGTGCCAGCAGCCGACGTGGGGACGAACGCACAGATACGCAGTATTTT.

This chain joins TRBV28 and TRBJ2-7; D not certain. Germline CDR1 and CDR2: MDHEN and SYDVKM. The CDR3 totals 15 residues. Trimming removed 2 bases at V and 0 bases at J, with 11 bases between. CDR3 residues: CASSLTQASSYEQYF. The CDR3 nucleotides read TGTGCCAGCAGTTTAACCCAGGCGAGCTCCTACGAGCAGTACTTC. Drawing the rest from reference TRBV28 and TRBJ2-7, the complete variable domain is DVKVTQSSRYLVKRTGEKVFLECVQDMDHENMFWYRQDPGLGLRLIYFSYDVKMKEKGDIPEGYSVSREKKERFSLILESASTNQTSMYLCASSLTQASSYEQYFGPGTRLTVT.

This clone was detected only a few times. The chain recombines TRBV7-2 with TRBJ1-6; TRBD1 agrees at 7 bases. The CDR3 sequence is 16 residues long. J was trimmed by 5 bases and V by 0 bases; bases with no gene match: 4. In germline, CDR1 is SGHTA, CDR2 FQGNSA. CDR3 residues: CASSLATGSHNSPLHF. DNA of the CDR3: TGTGCCAGCAGCTTAGCGACAGGGTCACATAATTCACCCCTCCACTTT.

This chain connects TRBV7-2 to TRBJ2-3; D assignment may be TRBD1 or TRBD2 (5 bases each). CDR1 and CDR2 from the germline V gene are SGHTA and FQGNSA. The CDR3 has 14 amino acids. The V gene lost 1 base and the J gene lost 5 bases, with 10 bases spanning the gap. CDR3 nucleotides: TGTGCCAGCAGCTTAGGGTCTGGGGGAGATACGCAGTATTTT. It specifies CASSLGSGGDTQYF.

The J gene is TRBJ2-3, the V gene TRBV7-3, with 8 bases aligning to TRBD2. Germline V CDR1 and CDR2: SGHTA, FQGTGA. This CDR3 has 15 amino acids. Trimming removed 4 bases from V and 1 base from J; junction bases left unmatched: 4. The CDR3 loop reads CASSSRRGGTDTQYF. The CDR3 nucleotides read TGTGCCAGCAGCTCGAGGCGGGGGGGCACAGATACGCAGTATTTT.

The rearrangement links TRBV4-2 to TRBJ2-1; 8 bases are shared with TRBD2. With 0 bases clipped from V and 4 bases from J, the junction kept 2 bases outside the gene matches. Germline assignment: CDR1 LGHNA and CDR2 YNFKEQ. The CDR3 covers 15 residues. In nucleotides, the CDR3 is TGTGCCAGCAGCCAAGATCGGGAGGGGTACAATGAGCAGTTCTTC. It is translated as CASSQDREGYNEQFF.

This rearrangement joins TRBV18 to TRBJ1-4; D remains unclear. This CDR3 has 15 amino acids. V lost 3 bases and J lost 2, with 10 bases in between. Germline V lookup: CDR1 KGHSH, CDR2 LQKENI. The CDR3 region is CASSPPHRTNEKLFF. The CDR3 bases are TGTGCCAGCTCACCCCCCCACCGGACTAATGAAAAACTGTTTTTT.

This clone occurred once. CDR3 sequence: CASSWDDRGSREAPLHF. Written as DNA, the CDR3 is TGTGCCAGCAGCTGGGATGACAGGGGAAGTCGGGAGGCACCCCTCCACTTT. The rearrangement links TRBV5-4 to TRBJ1-6, with 8 bases aligning to TRBD1. Trimming cost V 3 bases and J 11 bases; bases outside gene matches: 16. This CDR3 has 17 amino acids. Germline loops: CDR1 SGHNT, CDR2 YYREEE (reference sequence).

V usage is TRBV5-1 and J usage is TRBJ2-7; D is uncertain. Germline loops: CDR1 SGHRS, CDR2 YFSETQ. Trimming removed 7 bases from V and 6 bases from J, with 11 bases in between. This CDR3 has 11 residues. DNA for the CDR3: TGCGCCAGCCAGACGATCGGCGAGCAGTACTTC. This translates into CASQTIGEQYF.

The chain has TRBV19 and TRBJ1-6, with 8 bases identical to TRBD1. The CDR3 length is 16 residues. CDR1 and CDR2 from the germline V gene are LNHDA and SQIVND (reference sequence). Trimming cost V 5 bases and J 7 bases; bases outside gene matches: 10. The CDR3 reads CASSARTGRENSPLHF. The CDR3 coding sequence is TGTGCCAGTAGTGCACGGACAGGGAGGGAGAATTCACCCCTCCACTTT.

This chain uses TRBV19 with TRBJ2-5; 12 nucleotides agree with TRBD2. The germline CDR1 and CDR2 sequences are LNHDA and SQIVND (reference sequence). The trim removed 4 bases at V and 5 bases at J, leaving 2 bases unmatched. CDR3 size: 14 residues. CDR3 bases: TGTGCCAGTAGTACTAGCGGGGGGGCGGAGACCCAGTACTTC. Translating gives CASSTSGGAETQYF.

For the CDR3, the DNA is TGTGCCAGCAGCTTAGGACTAGCGGGGTCAGATACGCAGTATTTT. This encodes CASSLGLAGSDTQYF. The V call is TRBV7-3, the J call TRBJ2-3, with 12 positions matching TRBD2. J gave up 4 bases and V 2 bases, and 1 base lay outside the gene matches. In germline, CDR1 is SGHTA, CDR2 FQGTGA. This CDR3 contains 15 residues.

The genes are TRBV19 and TRBJ2-3; the match to TRBD1 covers 9 bases. The CDR3 contains 15 residues. Germline CDR1 is LNHDA and CDR2 is SQIVND (reference sequence). The V segment lost 4 bases and the J segment 5 bases; nucleotides outside the gene matches: 7. This CDR3 reads CASSNPGQGEDTQYF. In DNA, the CDR3 is TGTGCCAGTAGTAACCCGGGACAGGGCGAAGATACGCAGTATTTT.

J is TRBJ1-2 and V is TRBV18; no clear D gene. Trimming removed 3 bases from V and 1 base from J, with 12 bases in between. The CDR3 runs to 15 residues. Germline CDR1 reads KGHSH; CDR2 reads LQKENI. The CDR3 reads CASSPTLNSNYGYTF. Here the CDR3 DNA reads TGTGCCAGCTCACCCACACTAAACAGTAACTATGGCTACACCTTC.

CDR3 loop: CASSLRLGAATNEKLFF. The CDR3 nucleotides are TGTGCCAGCAGCTTACGTCTGGGGGCAGCAACTAATGAAAAACTGTTTTTT. This chain joins TRBV7-8 and TRBJ1-4; perhaps TRBD1 as D (6 bases). In germline, CDR1 is SGHVS, CDR2 FQNEAQ. The ends were cut back, 2 bases at V and 0 bases at J, with 13 bases in the middle. This CDR3 region has 17 residues.

The genes are TRBV6-8 and TRBJ2-5; 8 bases are a match to TRBD1. The DNA end is more similar to TRBJ2-7, so the J call may be wrong. Per germline, CDR1 MNHGY and CDR2 SAAAGT. The length of the CDR3 is 13 residues. The CDR3 DNA reads TGTGCCAGCAGTCAGGGGGCCGCCTACGAGCAGTACTTC. Translated, it gives CASSQGAAYEQYF.